The clone carrying this T cell receptor beta chain was seen at least ten times. Its target is unknown. This sample was included in a study of CD8 T cells in ankylosing spondylitis. Study-wide points: Earlier studies detected some motif variants in reactive arthritis synovial fluid and blood.

V shed 1 base and J 0 bases; nucleotides not matched to a gene: 5. This CDR3 region has 16 residues. Per germline, CDR1 LGHNT and CDR2 FRNRAP. TCRdb reanalysed the 5' RACE reads using MiXCR and keeps one entry per CDR3 protein. The sample lists approximately 240,000 distinct CDR3 sequences, roughly a tenth occurring once. This chain links TRBV12-5 with TRBJ2-7, with 8 bases identical to TRBD1. This receptor was obtained from a male donor with ankylosing spondylitis or in good health (not recorded which). The sequenced material came from blood, either unsorted or a sorted T cell fraction (not recorded which). The CDR3 spells CASGLARTGSSYEQYF. The CDR3 DNA is TGTGCTAGTGGTTTGGCTCGGACAGGGAGCTCCTACGAGCAGTACTTC.